These 19 T cell receptor beta chains were all obtained from the same sample, sequenced in a study of shared clonotypes between healthy human individuals. Sequenced by immunoSEQ multiplex PCR; TCRdb stores in-frame clones only, minus some. The data contain more than 550,000 clones, over 60% of them singletons. The sequencing input was memory CD4+ T cells sorted from blood. Sample subset: CD45RA-negative fraction. These receptors were collected from a woman in her 30s in good health.

This clone was seen once. The chain recombines TRBV13 with TRBJ2-1; D may correspond to TRBD1 or TRBD2 (5 bases each). There are 17 residues in the CDR3. V was pared by 5 bases and J by 0 bases, with 17 bases between. Per the germline V gene, CDR1 is PRHDT and CDR2 is FYEKMQ (reference sequence). CDR3 loop: CASSPPWDQSSYNEQFF. The CDR3 bases are TGTGCCAGCAGCCCACCGTGGGACCAGAGCTCCTACAATGAGCAGTTCTTC.

The chain carries TRBV18 and TRBJ2-2; TRBD2 matches 8 bases. This CDR3 has 16 amino acids. With 3 bases clipped from V and 4 bases from J, the junction kept 7 bases outside the gene matches. The germline gives CDR1 KGHSH, CDR2 LQKENI. The CDR3 loop reads CASSPPGLESTGELFF. CDR3 coding DNA: TGTGCCAGCTCACCGCCGGGACTAGAGTCCACCGGGGAGCTGTTTTTT.

Comments on this clone: This specimen includes other DNA sequences encoding the same CDR3. The V and J genes are TRBV19 and TRBJ1-2; D is ambiguous. Trimming stripped 3 bases from V and 4 bases from J, with 12 bases between. The CDR3 has 14 amino acids. The germline CDR1 and CDR2 sequences are LNHDA and SQIVND (reference sequence). For the CDR3, the DNA is TGTGCCAGTAGTATCAGCGGCTTCGGCTATGGCTACACCTTC. It specifies CASSISGFGYGYTF.

This clone was counted only a few times. This chain joins TRBV7-2 and TRBJ1-5; D might be TRBD1 (6 bases). Germline V lookup: CDR1 SGHTA, CDR2 FQGNSA. Trimming pared 5 bases from V and 6 bases from J, leaving 8 bases between. The CDR3 sequence is 12 residues long. In DNA form, the CDR3 reads TGTGCCAGCAGCAAGGACAGTCAGCCCCAGCATTTT. This gives the protein CASSKDSQPQHF.

The chain joins TRBV7-2 to TRBJ2-3, with D unclear. Germline V CDR1 and CDR2: SGHTA, FQGNSA. The ends were cut back, 2 bases at V and 5 bases at J, with 8 bases in the middle. This CDR3 is 13 amino acids long. Written as DNA, the CDR3 is TGTGCCAGCAGCTTATTCCAGGAAGATACGCAGTATTTT. Its protein is CASSLFQEDTQYF.

This clone was detected once. This chain joins TRBV4-1 and TRBJ2-7, with TRBD2 as a possible D gene (6 bases). The length of the CDR3 is 16 residues. Germline V gives CDR1 MGHRA, CDR2 YSYEKL. V gave up 0 bases and J gave up 0 bases, with 12 bases separating them. The CDR3 coding sequence is TGCGCCAGCAGCCAAGAAATAGCGGTAAGCTCCTACGAGCAGTACTTC. It encodes CASSQEIAVSSYEQYF.

This clone occurred once. The rearrangement uses TRBV4-1 and TRBJ2-5; D not resolved. The germline V gene has CDR1 MGHRA and CDR2 YSYEKL. The CDR3 runs to 14 residues. Deletions cut 2 bases from V and 2 bases from J, with 9 bases between. The CDR3 protein is CASSQSQVQETQYF. In DNA form, the CDR3 reads TGCGCCAGCAGCCAAAGCCAGGTTCAAGAGACCCAGTACTTC.

The sample holds a few counts of this clone. This chain links TRBV5-1 with TRBJ2-5; the match to TRBD1 covers 8 bases. This CDR3 has 14 residues. J lost 5 bases, V lost 4 bases, and 7 bases had no gene match. Per germline, CDR1 SGHRS and CDR2 YFSETQ. The CDR3 reads CASSAQGAGETQYF. DNA for the CDR3: TGCGCCAGCAGCGCTCAGGGGGCTGGGGAGACCCAGTACTTC.

The V gene is TRBV7-8, the J gene TRBJ2-7; 7 bases match TRBD2. Germline CDR1 SGHVS, CDR2 FQNEAQ. This CDR3 is 14 amino acids long. J lost 2 bases, V lost 8 bases, and 9 bases had no gene match. This CDR3 is CASGTLAATYEQYF. CDR3 in DNA: TGTGCCAGCGGTACCCTAGCGGCGACCTACGAGCAGTACTTC.

In its sample, this clone was seen once. The sample has other DNA sequences that encode this CDR3 too. The V and J genes are TRBV4-1 and TRBJ2-5; 7 bases are a match to TRBD1. Germline loops: CDR1 MGHRA, CDR2 YSYEKL. CDR3 length equals 14 residues. Germline trimming cut 3 bases from V and 1 base from J; bases unmatched to any gene: 2. The CDR3 DNA is TGCGCCAGCAGCCAGGGACAGCTCCAAGAGACCCAGTACTTC. Translating it yields CASSQGQLQETQYF.

This chain connects TRBV14 to TRBJ2-5; D is unclear. With the DNA end fitting TRBJ2-7 better, the J assignment may be wrong. This CDR3 spans 12 amino acids. Germline loops: CDR1 SGHDN, CDR2 FVKESK. For the CDR3, the DNA is TGTGCCAGCAGCCAAGAATGGTTCGAGCAGTACTTC. It encodes CASSQEWFEQYF.

The V gene is TRBV6-1, the J gene TRBJ2-7; 7 bases are shared with TRBD2. CDR3 length equals 13 residues. Germline V gene sequence: CDR1 MNHNS, CDR2 SASEGT. The V and J ends lost 8 bases and 6 bases, in that order; junction bases with no gene match: 10. Here the CDR3 DNA reads TGTGCCAGCTCGGGAGCGGGATCGGGCGAGCAGTACTTC. Translated: CASSGAGSGEQYF.

The chain has TRBV29-1 and TRBJ2-7; TRBD1 is a possible D gene (5 bases). Between the trimmed V and J ends, which lost 6 bases and 3 bases, there was a span of 18 bases. This CDR3 comprises 14 residues. CDR1 is SQVTM, CDR2 ANQGSEA, per germline. The CDR3 nucleotides read TGCAGCGTAAGACAGACGATGGCCCTCTACGAGCAGTACTTC. This encodes CSVRQTMALYEQYF.

The CDR3 reads CASSQVPGVYEQYF. The CDR3 DNA reads TGCGCCAGCAGCCAAGTGCCAGGGGTCTACGAGCAGTACTTC. The chain employs TRBV4-1 and TRBJ2-7, with D tentatively TRBD1 (6 bases). This CDR3 has 14 amino acids. Germline values: CDR1 MGHRA, CDR2 YSYEKL. The V end was cut by 1 base, the J end by 3 bases, with 10 bases between.

As to this clone: This may be a read error, as it is one base from a much larger clone. The chain carries TRBV5-6 and TRBJ2-1; 8 bases fit TRBD2. The CDR3 covers 15 residues. Germline CDR1 and CDR2: SGHDT and YYEEEE. As DNA, the CDR3 is TGCGCCAGCAGCTTGGCCAGCGGGGGCTACAATGAGCAGTTCTTC. This gives the protein CASSLASGGYNEQFF.

The genes are TRBV29-1 and TRBJ1-2; D call uncertain. The ends were cut back, 0 bases at V and 6 bases at J, with 11 bases in the middle. Germline CDR1 SQVTM, CDR2 ANQGSEA. The CDR3 is 13 amino acids. The CDR3 region has the DNA TGCAGCGTTGAAGACGGAGGCGAGCATGGCTACACCTTC. It is translated as CSVEDGGEHGYTF.

The chain links TRBV10-2 to TRBJ2-7; D might be TRBD1 or TRBD2, each matching 6 bases. The CDR3 extends over 14 amino acids. V shed 2 bases and J shed 7 bases, with 15 bases lying between them. Germline CDR1 and CDR2: WSHSY and SAAADI. The CDR3 sequence: CASSEITGRREQYF. DNA for the CDR3: TGCGCCAGCAGTGAGATAACAGGGAGGCGGGAGCAGTACTTC.

Regarding this clone: Additional DNA sequences in this sample encode the identical CDR3. The V call is TRBV28, the J call TRBJ1-2; D gene ambiguous. From germline, CDR1 is MDHEN and CDR2 SYDVKM. Between the trimmed V and J ends, which lost 2 bases and 3 bases, there was a span of 10 bases. CDR3 size: 14 residues. The CDR3: CASSLVQRDYGYTF. The CDR3 nucleotides are TGTGCCAGCAGTTTAGTACAGAGGGACTATGGCTACACCTTC.

The chain combines TRBV28 with TRBJ1-5, with D perhaps TRBD1 (5 bases). V dropped 7 bases and J dropped 2 bases, with 9 bases sitting between them. Germline lookup yields CDR1 MDHEN and CDR2 SYDVKM. The CDR3 runs to 13 residues. CDR3 in amino acids: CASTDSRNQPQHF. CDR3 in DNA: TGTGCCAGCACAGACAGCCGCAATCAGCCCCAGCATTTT.